Shown below are 19 T cell receptor beta chains from a single sample sequenced in a study of beta chain features in type 1 diabetes. General study findings and limits: Shorter TCRB CDR3s, moderately but significantly so, marked every one of the four CD4+ subsets in Type 1 diabetes patients.

Antigens for these TCRs are unknown. As every portion of the isolated RNA was reverse transcribed, the sequencing read expressed TCRB transcripts. Clones were read by immunoSEQ multiplex PCR, and TCRdb kept only the in-frame ones, dropping some. The table has 300,000 to 350,000 clones, about 14% seen once; the top ten hold roughly 0.015%. Specimen: naive CD4+ T cells from blood. Every receptor here comes from a woman aged 18-35 years with type 1 diabetes.

This rearrangement joins TRBV29-1 to TRBJ1-2, with 7 bases aligning to TRBD1. Germline assignment: CDR1 SQVTM and CDR2 ANQGSEA. Trimming at V came to 6 bases and at J to 0 bases, leaving 7 bases not matched to a gene. The CDR3 covers 14 residues. The DNA of the CDR3 is TGCAGCGTCCAATGGACAGGTCCTAACTATGGCTACACCTTC. This gives the protein CSVQWTGPNYGYTF.

This clone turned up a few times. The V gene is TRBV18, the J gene TRBJ2-4; tentative D call: TRBD2 (6 bases). CDR1 is KGHSH and CDR2 is LQKENI in the germline V gene. The CDR3 has 15 amino acids. V dropped 0 bases and J dropped 0 bases, with 6 bases sitting between them. CDR3 residues: CASSPPSGAKNIQYF. CDR3 bases: TGTGCCAGCTCACCACCTAGCGGAGCCAAAAACATTCAGTACTTC.

The V call is TRBV9, the J call TRBJ2-3; a possible D gene is TRBD1 (5 bases). The length of the CDR3 is 13 residues. Per germline, CDR1 SGDLS and CDR2 YYNGEE. Trimming took off 0 bases at V and 12 bases at J, with 14 bases between the two ends. The chain's CDR3 is CASSVVGQGLQYF. Here the CDR3 DNA reads TGTGCCAGCAGCGTAGTAGGTCAGGGCCTTCAGTATTTT.

This clone was seen a handful of times. The chain links TRBV5-6 to TRBJ2-3, with TRBD1 matching over 8 bases. The CDR3 has 16 amino acids. The V gene's germline CDR1 is SGHDT and CDR2 YYEEEE. Trimming removed 4 bases from V and 2 bases from J; junction bases left unmatched: 9. Here the CDR3 DNA reads TGTGCCAGCAGCCTTCCCGGACAGGGCGCCACAGATACGCAGTATTTT. Translation: CASSLPGQGATDTQYF.

The rearrangement uses TRBV29-1 and TRBJ2-7; 10 bases fit TRBD1. Germline CDR1 SQVTM, CDR2 ANQGSEA. The CDR3 totals 14 residues. J was trimmed by 3 bases and V by 6 bases; bases with no gene match: 8. In nucleotides, the CDR3 is TGCAGCGTGACAGGGGGCGTACCTTTCTACGAGCAGTACTTC. Encoded protein: CSVTGGVPFYEQYF.

This clone turned up a few times. The V gene is TRBV7-2, the J gene TRBJ2-1, with D perhaps matching TRBD1 (6 bases). The CDR3 is 13 amino acids. The germline V gene has CDR1 SGHTA and CDR2 FQGNSA. Deletions cut 3 bases from V and 5 bases from J, with 8 bases between. For the CDR3, the DNA is TGTGCCAGCAGCTTGGACAGAGACAATGAGCAGTTCTTC. Protein product: CASSLDRDNEQFF.

The J gene is TRBJ2-1, the V gene TRBV2, with TRBD2 matching over 9 bases. The germline gives CDR1 SNHLY, CDR2 FYNNEI. There are 14 residues in the CDR3. Trimming at V came to 4 bases and at J to 12 bases, leaving 10 bases not matched to a gene. CDR3 loop: CASSGLAVEGGQFF. CDR3 in DNA: TGTGCCAGCAGTGGACTAGCGGTCGAAGGCGGGCAGTTCTTC.

This clone has just a few counts. The chain uses TRBV4-1 and TRBJ2-1; D gene unclear. V dropped 6 bases and J dropped 6 bases, with 18 bases sitting between them. CDR1 and CDR2 from the germline V gene are MGHRA and YSYEKL. The CDR3 runs to 15 residues. The CDR3 DNA sequence: TGCGCCAGCAGAGCCACGGTAGTTGGCGGCAATGAGCAGTTCTTC. It yields the protein CASRATVVGGNEQFF.

This clone was counted between two and nine times. The chain joins TRBV11-1 to TRBJ1-1, with D possibly matching TRBD1 (6 bases). The CDR3 has 15 amino acids. The V end lost 0 bases, the J end lost 5 bases, and 13 bases lay between the germline ends. CDR1 SGHAT and CDR2 FQDESV come from the germline V gene (reference sequence). The CDR3 DNA follows: TGTGCCAGCAGCTTAGCGCAGGGGTACTCGACTGAAGCTTTCTTT. Protein product: CASSLAQGYSTEAFF.

The chain combines TRBV7-3 with TRBJ2-7; TRBD1 matches at 9 bases. Germline V CDR1 and CDR2: SGHTA, FQGTGA. CDR3 size: 15 residues. Trimming cost V 5 bases and J 7 bases; bases outside gene matches: 12. This CDR3 reads CASSASGTGTSEQYF. The CDR3 DNA sequence: TGTGCCAGCAGCGCTTCCGGGACAGGGACCTCTGAGCAGTACTTC.

The V call is TRBV11-2, the J call TRBJ2-1; weak D call: TRBD2 (6 bases). This CDR3 has 15 amino acids. Deletions cut 4 bases from V and 10 bases from J, with 20 bases between. CDR1 SGHAT and CDR2 FQNNGV come from the germline V gene. DNA for the CDR3: TGTGCCAGCAGCTCCCTGAAAGGAGGGTTCTTAGAGCAGTTCTTC. Its protein product is CASSSLKGGFLEQFF.

This rearrangement joins TRBV28 to TRBJ2-3, with a tentative D call TRBD2 (6 bases). V shed 8 bases and J shed 0 bases, with 12 bases lying between them. The CDR3 contains 14 residues. In germline, CDR1 is MDHEN, CDR2 SYDVKM. The chain's CDR3 is CASAGGLSTDTQYF. The CDR3 nucleotides are TGTGCCAGCGCCGGAGGGTTAAGCACAGATACGCAGTATTTT. The full variable domain, in which reference TRBV28 and TRBJ2-3 provide the parts outside the CDR3, is DVKVTQSSRYLVKRTGEKVFLECVQDMDHENMFWYRQDPGLGLRLIYFSYDVKMKEKGDIPEGYSVSREKKERFSLILESASTNQTSMYLCASAGGLSTDTQYFGPGTRLTVL.

The chain joins TRBV11-2 to TRBJ2-7; TRBD2 matches 7 bases. The CDR3 runs 15 residues. The junction had 10 bases not matched to a gene; V was cut back by 5 bases and J by 3 bases. Germline loops: CDR1 SGHAT, CDR2 FQNNGV. The CDR3 spells CASSVAQTSNYEQYF. For the CDR3, the DNA is TGTGCCAGCAGCGTAGCTCAGACTAGCAACTACGAGCAGTACTTC.

The sample holds a few counts of this clone. The chain has TRBV6-1 and TRBJ1-1; possibly TRBD1 for D (6 bases). The length of the CDR3 is 11 residues. V lost 6 bases, J lost 10 bases, and 12 bases lay in between. Per the germline V gene, CDR1 is MNHNS and CDR2 is SASEGT. The CDR3 region is CASSHRVGAFF. In nucleotides, the CDR3 is TGTGCCAGCAGCCACAGGGTAGGAGCTTTCTTT.

The rearrangement joins TRBV11-2 to TRBJ1-2; the D gene is possibly TRBD1 (5 bases). The V end lost 5 bases, the J end lost 6 bases, and 13 bases lay between the germline ends. From germline, CDR1 is SGHAT and CDR2 FQNNGV. The CDR3 is made up of 13 amino acids. CDR3 region: CASSISWGDGYTF. DNA for the CDR3: TGTGCCAGCAGCATTAGCTGGGGCGATGGCTACACCTTC.

The chain recombines TRBV6-5 with TRBJ2-5, with 8 bases fitting TRBD1. V lost 0 bases and J lost 5; bases outside the gene matches: 8. CDR3 size: 16 residues. Germline V CDR1 and CDR2: MNHEY, SVGAGI. For the CDR3, the DNA is TGTGCCAGCAGTTACTCGTCAGGGGGCGGTTGGGAGACCCAGTACTTC. Amino acid sequence: CASSYSSGGGWETQYF.

The genes are TRBV25-1 and TRBJ1-1; D not resolved. The germline V gene has CDR1 MGHDK and CDR2 SYGVNS. The CDR3 contains 16 residues. V lost 7 bases to trimming and J lost 2 bases, with 20 bases between them. CDR3 in amino acids: CASNSAWAATNTEAFF. CDR3 bases: TGTGCCAGCAATTCAGCCTGGGCAGCTACTAACACTGAAGCTTTCTTT.

The chain uses TRBV18 and TRBJ1-1, with TRBD1 identical over 7 bases. CDR3 length equals 12 residues. The germline V gene encodes CDR1 KGHSH and CDR2 LQKENI. V was clipped by 6 bases and J by 11 bases; unmatched bases: 9. Here the CDR3 reads CASSQGVPVAFF. The CDR3 DNA reads TGTGCCAGCTCCCAGGGGGTTCCGGTGGCTTTCTTT.

This clone was seen more than once but under ten times. This chain connects TRBV4-3 to TRBJ1-1; perhaps TRBD1 as D (6 bases). From germline, CDR1 is LGHNA and CDR2 YSLEER. This CDR3 contains 14 residues. V was shortened by 1 base and J by 7 bases, with 13 bases between the two germline ends. The CDR3 here is CASSQGGRGGEAFF. In DNA form, the CDR3 reads TGCGCCAGCAGCCAAGGCGGCAGGGGTGGTGAAGCTTTCTTT.